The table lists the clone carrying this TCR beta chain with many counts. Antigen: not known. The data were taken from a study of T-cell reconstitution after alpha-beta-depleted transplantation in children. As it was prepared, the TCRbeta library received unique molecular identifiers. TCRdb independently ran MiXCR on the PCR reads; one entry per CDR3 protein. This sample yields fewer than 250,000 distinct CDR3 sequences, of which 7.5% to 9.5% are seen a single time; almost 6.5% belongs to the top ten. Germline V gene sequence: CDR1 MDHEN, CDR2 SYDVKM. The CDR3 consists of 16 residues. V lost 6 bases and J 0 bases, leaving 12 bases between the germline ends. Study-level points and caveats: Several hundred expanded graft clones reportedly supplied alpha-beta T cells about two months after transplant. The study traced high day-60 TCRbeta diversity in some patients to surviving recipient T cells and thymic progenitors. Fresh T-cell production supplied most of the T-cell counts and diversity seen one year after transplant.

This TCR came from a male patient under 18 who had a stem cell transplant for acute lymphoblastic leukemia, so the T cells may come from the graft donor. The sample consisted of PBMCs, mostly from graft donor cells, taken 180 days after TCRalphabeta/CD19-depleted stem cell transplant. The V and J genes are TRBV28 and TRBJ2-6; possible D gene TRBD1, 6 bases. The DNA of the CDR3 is TGTGCCAGCAGGCTATACAGGGCCTCTGGGGCCAACGTCCTGACTTTC. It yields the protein CASRLYRASGANVLTF.